This T cell receptor (beta chain) was captured by sequencing in a study of cytomegalovirus exposure and HLA in healthy donors. Study observations and caveats: Roughly even sequencing depth across donors was the assumption behind the presence/absence analyses. Other equally common chains were less clonally expanded than HLA-associated TCR beta chains, a later analysis showed.

The PCR used 60 Vbeta and 13 Jbeta primers. Only in-frame clones appear in the TCRdb table, and some are missing; sequencing was by immunoSEQ multiplex PCR. The table lists around 150,000 clones, around 79% of them singletons. The V and J ends lost 0 bases and 10 bases respectively, with 15 bases between them. This CDR3 contains 13 residues. Germline V CDR1 and CDR2: GTSNPN, SVGIG (reference sequence). As regards this clone: The target antigen is unknown.

The receptor was derived from a woman between 50 and 59 years old in good health and CMV-seropositive. This chain uses TRBV30 with TRBJ1-1; D is possibly TRBD1 (6 bases). The sample comprised PBMCs. CDR3 loop: CAWSVMGAGVAFF. CDR3 coding DNA: TGTGCCTGGAGTGTGATGGGGGCGGGTGTAGCTTTCTTT.